These T cell receptor beta chains were read from a single sample in a study of human T cells and chemical hapten exposure. TCRdb independently ran MiXCR on the RACE reads; one entry per CDR3 protein. The sample lists 96,000 or so distinct CDR3 sequences; about 9% were seen once. The sample consisted of whole blood, taken in connection with sensitization to the hapten diphenylcyclopropenone (DPC). These receptors were obtained from a middle-aged woman with alopecia areata. Some clones in this sample may be carry-over from other donors' samples. The CDR3 runs from the conserved cysteine through the conserved F or W. A D gene is named only where the DNA matches it firmly. Clone size appears in some rows only: once, few, many, or a class for an expanded clone.

j_call d_call clone_size v_call cdr3_aa cdr3_nt
TRBJ1-2 . . TRBV5-6 CASSLMTYGYTF TGTGCCAGCAGCTTGATGACCTATGGCTACACCTTC
TRBJ2-3 . many TRBV20-1 CSARARYGGTDTQYF TGCAGTGCTAGGGCCCGGTATGGGGGCACAGATACGCAGTATTTT
TRBJ2-1 TRBD2 . TRBV27 CASSSSGRYNEQFF TGTGCCAGCAGTTCCAGCGGGAGATACAATGAGCAGTTCTTC
TRBJ1-1 . . TRBV10-3 CAISGSQGETEAFF TGTGCCATCAGTGGGTCACAAGGAGAGACTGAAGCTTTCTTT
TRBJ2-3 . few TRBV30 CAWSGMGASTDTQYF TGTGCCTGGAGCGGTATGGGCGCTAGCACAGATACGCAGTATTTT
TRBJ2-7 TRBD1 . TRBV6-5 CASSYRDRLFEQYF TGTGCCAGCAGTTACAGGGACAGGTTGTTCGAGCAGTACTTC
TRBJ2-7 . . TRBV20-1 CSARGAEQYF TGCAGTGCTAGAGGAGCGGAGCAGTACTTC
TRBJ1-4 . many TRBV30 CACLNRLGDEKLFF TGTGCCTGCCTGAACAGGCTTGGAGACGAAAAACTGTTTTTT
TRBJ2-7 TRBD2 . TRBV6-2/TRBV6-3 CASSLTTSGSSEQYF TGTGCCAGCAGTTTGACGACTAGCGGGAGCTCCGAGCAGTACTTC
TRBJ2-3 TRBD1 few TRBV12-3/TRBV12-4 CASSLWGQGARTQYF TGTGCCAGCAGTTTATGGGGACAGGGGGCACGAACGCAGTATTTT
TRBJ2-3 . few TRBV10-2 CASSEWRRGSDTQYF TGCGCCAGCAGTGAGTGGCGTCGGGGGTCAGATACGCAGTATTTT
TRBJ1-5 . . TRBV20-1 CSASGNQPQHF TGCAGTGCTTCAGGGAACCAGCCCCAGCATTTT
TRBJ2-1 TRBD2 . TRBV9 CASSPTSGRAGRDEQFF TGTGCCAGCAGCCCTACTAGCGGGAGGGCCGGTAGAGATGAGCAGTTCTTC
TRBJ2-2 . . TRBV7-2 CASSNRGSSALMFF TGTGCCAGCAGCAACCGTGGGTCCTCAGCCTTGATGTTTTTT
TRBJ2-7 TRBD2 many TRBV29-1 CSVERGGNEQYF TGCAGCGTTGAACGGGGGGGGAACGAGCAGTACTTC
TRBJ2-3 . . TRBV10-3 CAIRNPRGTQYF TGTGCCATCAGGAACCCTAGGGGTACGCAGTATTTT
TRBJ1-6 TRBD1 few TRBV2 CASREQGYYSPLHF TGTGCCAGCAGGGAACAGGGGTATTATTCACCCCTCCACTTT
TRBJ2-7 TRBD1 many TRBV29-1 CSAKGADYYEQYF TGCAGCGCGAAGGGGGCAGATTACTACGAGCAGTACTTC
TRBJ1-6 . . TRBV6-6 CASSYPQGGTSYNSPLHF TGTGCCAGCAGTTACCCGCAAGGGGGGACCTCCTATAATTCACCCCTCCACTTT
TRBJ2-5 . many TRBV5-1 CASSLSGYREETQYF TGCGCCAGCAGCTTGTCGGGCTACAGGGAAGAGACCCAGTACTTC
TRBJ1-1 . many TRBV6-2/TRBV6-3 CASSSWPLGTEAFF TGTGCCAGCAGCTCCTGGCCTTTGGGCACTGAAGCTTTCTTT
TRBJ1-4 TRBD1 many TRBV28 CASSPRTGIKLFF TGTGCCAGCAGCCCCCGGACAGGGATAAAACTGTTTTTT
TRBJ1-6 . many TRBV18 CASSPTEELPLHF TGTGCCAGCTCACCCACCGAGGAATTACCCCTCCACTTT
TRBJ1-6 . . TRBV3-1 CASSQAGHRNNSPLHF TGTGCCAGCAGCCAAGCGGGACATCGGAATAATTCACCCCTCCACTTT
TRBJ1-1 . many TRBV7-2 CASSLARDGPGALSAFF TGTGCCAGCAGCTTAGCGCGAGACGGACCTGGGGCTTTGTCAGCTTTCTTT
TRBJ2-3 . many TRBV4-2 CASSPDRSTDTQYF TGTGCCAGCAGCCCTGACAGATCCACAGATACGCAGTATTTT
TRBJ2-1 . many TRBV6-4 CASSDSGGNEQFF TGTGCCAGCAGTGACTCTGGGGGCAATGAGCAGTTCTTC
TRBJ2-3 . few TRBV27 CASRGTQRREGADTQYF TGTGCCAGCAGGGGAACTCAGAGGAGGGAGGGGGCAGATACGCAGTATTTT
TRBJ2-7 TRBD2 few TRBV7-9 CASSPAGLAGVNEQYF TGTGCCAGCAGCCCAGCGGGACTAGCGGGAGTAAACGAGCAGTACTTC
TRBJ2-4 TRBD1 few TRBV7-2 CASSLGTGYNIQYF TGTGCCAGCAGCTTGGGGACAGGGTATAACATTCAGTACTTC
TRBJ1-1 TRBD1 few TRBV28 CASGVTGVPEAFF TGTGCCAGCGGCGTTACAGGGGTCCCTGAAGCTTTCTTT
TRBJ2-2 . many TRBV9 CASSVGGRVTGELFF TGTGCCAGCAGCGTAGGAGGGCGGGTAACCGGGGAGCTGTTTTTT
TRBJ2-7 TRBD2 many TRBV27 CASSATSGSYEQYF TGTGCCAGCAGTGCGACTAGCGGGAGTTACGAGCAGTACTTC
TRBJ1-5 . . TRBV29-1 CSVTQGNSNQPQHF TGCAGCGTGACTCAGGGCAATAGCAATCAGCCCCAGCATTTT
TRBJ2-3 . many TRBV24-1 CATSAGEIAADTQYF TGTGCCACCAGTGCGGGGGAGATCGCGGCAGATACGCAGTATTTT
TRBJ1-1 . few TRBV20-1 CSARGNSNTEAFF TGCAGTGCTAGAGGAAACTCGAACACTGAAGCTTTCTTT
TRBJ1-1 . . TRBV29-1 CSVGHSEGTEAFF TGCAGCGTTGGACACAGCGAAGGCACTGAAGCTTTCTTT
TRBJ2-5 TRBD2 few TRBV20-1 CGTQGSGMYQETQYF TGCGGGACACAGGGTAGCGGGATGTACCAAGAGACCCAGTACTTC
TRBJ1-6 . . TRBV5-4 CASSLVSTTGDSPLHF TGTGCCAGCAGCTTGGTGTCAACCACCGGCGATTCACCCCTCCACTTT
TRBJ2-1 . few TRBV12-3/TRBV12-4 CASSPQDNEQFF TGTGCCAGCAGCCCTCAGGACAATGAGCAGTTCTTC
TRBJ1-5 . few TRBV4-3 CASSQGAGNQPQHF TGCGCCAGCAGCCAGGGGGCTGGCAATCAGCCCCAGCATTTT
TRBJ1-5 . . TRBV6-5 CASSYAPNQPQHF TGTGCCAGCAGTTACGCCCCCAATCAGCCCCAGCATTTT
TRBJ2-1 . many TRBV7-8 CASSFRGRDIGNEQFF TGTGCCAGCAGCTTTAGGGGAAGGGATATAGGCAATGAGCAGTTCTTC
TRBJ2-7 . . TRBV2 CASSEATGYAYEQYF TGTGCCAGCAGTGAAGCAACAGGGTATGCCTACGAGCAGTACTTC
TRBJ2-1 . many TRBV2 CASSEWGASARNEQFF TGTGCCAGCAGTGAATGGGGGGCTAGCGCTAGGAATGAGCAGTTCTTC
TRBJ2-1 TRBD2 few TRBV4-3 CASSPRGTSGINEQFF TGCGCCAGCAGCCCTAGGGGGACTAGCGGGATTAATGAGCAGTTCTTC
TRBJ2-1 TRBD2 many TRBV9 CASSVGPSGSNEQFF TGTGCCAGCAGCGTAGGTCCTAGCGGGAGCAATGAGCAGTTCTTC
TRBJ1-1 TRBD1 . TRBV4-1 CASSQGQGAVTEAFF TGCGCCAGCAGCCAGGGACAGGGGGCGGTCACTGAAGCTTTCTTT
TRBJ2-7 . few TRBV7-2 CASSLEGSFISYEQYF TGTGCCAGCAGCTTAGAAGGCTCCTTCATCTCCTACGAGCAGTACTTC
TRBJ2-2 . . TRBV27 CASSLSTGNTGELFF TGTGCCAGCAGTTTATCTACGGGAAACACCGGGGAGCTGTTTTTT
TRBJ2-3 TRBD2 . TRBV7-2 CASSSSGPSTDTQYF TGTGCCAGCAGCTCTAGCGGGCCAAGCACAGATACGCAGTATTTT
TRBJ2-3 . . TRBV20-1 CSAREGASRADTQYF TGCAGTGCTAGAGAGGGGGCAAGCCGGGCAGATACGCAGTATTTT